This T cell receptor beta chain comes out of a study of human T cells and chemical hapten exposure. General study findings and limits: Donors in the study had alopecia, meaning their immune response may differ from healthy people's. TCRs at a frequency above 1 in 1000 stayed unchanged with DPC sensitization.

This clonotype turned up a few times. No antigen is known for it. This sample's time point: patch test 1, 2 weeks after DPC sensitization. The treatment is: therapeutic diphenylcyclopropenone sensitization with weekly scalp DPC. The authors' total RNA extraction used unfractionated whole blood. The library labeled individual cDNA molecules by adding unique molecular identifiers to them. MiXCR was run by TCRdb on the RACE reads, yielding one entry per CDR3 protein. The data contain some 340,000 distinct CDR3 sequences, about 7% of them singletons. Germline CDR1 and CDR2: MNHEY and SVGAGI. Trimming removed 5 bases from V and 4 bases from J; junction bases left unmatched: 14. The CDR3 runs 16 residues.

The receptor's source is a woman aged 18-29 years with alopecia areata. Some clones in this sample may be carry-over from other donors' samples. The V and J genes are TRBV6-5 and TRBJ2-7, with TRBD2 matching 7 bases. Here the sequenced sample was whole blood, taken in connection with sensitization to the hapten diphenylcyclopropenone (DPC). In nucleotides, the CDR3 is TGTGCCAGCAGTCCCCACCGGGAGCGGGGCCAGTACGAGCAGTACTTC. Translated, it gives CASSPHRERGQYEQYF.